The following is a T cell receptor (beta chain) sequence with its context. The sample comes from a study of T cells in tuberculosis. Trimming removed 5 bases from V and 4 bases from J, with 11 bases in between. Germline V gives CDR1 SQVTM, CDR2 ANQGSEA. The CDR3 sequence is 13 residues long. Data came from immunoSEQ multiplex PCR; TCRdb stores just in-frame clones and leaves some out. This table has tens of thousands of clones, 93% appearing once. The specimen was PBMCs. The chain uses TRBV29-1 and TRBJ2-2; D might be TRBD1 (5 bases). The receptor was derived from a donor aged 10 to 29 with latent tuberculosis or without tuberculosis infection. Here the CDR3 DNA reads TGCAGCGTTTCAGGGCTCGGCACCGGGGAGCTGTTTTTT. Its protein is CSVSGLGTGELFF.